These T cell receptor beta chains were read from a single sample in a study of blood T cell repertoires in COVID-19. Only in-frame clones appear in the TCRdb table, and some are missing; sequencing was by immunoSEQ multiplex PCR. The table includes fewer than 450,000 clones, roughly 90% detected once. Source material: peripheral blood. Receptor source: a woman between 70 and 85 years old with COVID-19, enrolled during active disease. Both conserved end residues are part of each CDR3. The D gene is left open where the match is weak. Clone size, where shown, is once, few, many, or a class for clones that have expanded.

clone_size j_call v_call d_call cdr3_nt cdr3_aa
. TRBJ1-4 TRBV24-1 . TGTGCCACCAGTGATTTTTCGGAAAAACTGTTTTTT CATSDFSEKLFF
. TRBJ2-7 TRBV19 . TGTGCCAGTAGTATAGCTGCGGGCTACGAGCAGTACTTC CASSIAAGYEQYF
. TRBJ1-4 TRBV18 . TGTGCCAGCTCACAACGACAGGCAACTAATGAAAAACTGTTTTTT CASSQRQATNEKLFF
. TRBJ1-1 TRBV5-6 . TGTGCCAGCAGCTTGGCGGACAGGAACACTGAAGCTTTCTTT CASSLADRNTEAFF
. TRBJ1-4 TRBV19 TRBD1 TGTGCCAGTAGAGGGAATTATACCGGGACAGGGGGCAATAATGAAAAACTGTTTTTT CASRGNYTGTGGNNEKLFF
once TRBJ2-4 TRBV4-2 TRBD1 TGTGCCAGCAGCCAATACAGGGGGTCGGACATTCAGTACTTC CASSQYRGSDIQYF
few TRBJ1-2 TRBV24-1 . TGTGCCACCAGTGATTGGCAGGGGAACAGTGGCTACACCTTC CATSDWQGNSGYTF
. TRBJ2-2 TRBV7-2 TRBD1 TGTGCCAGCAGCACCCGGACAGGGGATCCCGGACGGAACGGGGAGCTGTTTTTT CASSTRTGDPGRNGELFF
. TRBJ1-4 TRBV5-3 . TGTGCCGTGGGCAGGGAAAAACTGTTTTTT CAVGREKLFF
. TRBJ1-4 TRBV28 . TGTGCCAGCAGTTTAAAGAGGGCCGGTGCTAATGAAAAACTGTTTTTT CASSLKRAGANEKLFF
. TRBJ2-3 TRBV19 . TGTGCCAGTAGTAGAGCAGGGGAGAGCACAGATACGCAGTATTTT CASSRAGESTDTQYF
many TRBJ1-5 TRBV7-2 . TGTGCCAGCAGCCTACTGGGCACTAGCAATCAGCCCCAGCATTTT CASSLLGTSNQPQHF
. TRBJ1-3 TRBV7-2 . TGTGCCAGCAGCTTAGCGTACCGGGAAAAGGGATCCACCATATATTTT CASSLAYREKGSTIYF
. TRBJ2-1 TRBV5-6 . TGTGCCAGCAGCTTGGGCGGTGCTGTCTACAATGAGCAGTTCTTC CASSLGGAVYNEQFF
. TRBJ1-5 TRBV6-2/TRBV6-3 . TGTGCCAGCAGATACCAGGGAAGCAATCAGCCCCAGCATTTT CASRYQGSNQPQHF
. TRBJ1-2 TRBV21-1 . TGTGCCAGCAGCCCTGAGACAGGGGGGTATTTTGGCTACACCTTC CASSPETGGYFGYTF
. TRBJ2-7 TRBV11-1 TRBD2 TGTGCCAGCAGCTTAGCCCAGCGGGGCCCCTACGAGCAGTACTTC CASSLAQRGPYEQYF
. TRBJ1-1 TRBV4-3 . TGCGCCAGCAGCCAAGATCTCGGGCAGGGCACTGAAGCTTTCTTT CASSQDLGQGTEAFF
. TRBJ1-2 TRBV6-6 . TGTGCCAGCAGGTTAGACAGCGCCTATGGCTACACCTTC CASRLDSAYGYTF
once TRBJ1-1 TRBV5-3 . TGTGCCAGAAGCTCAGCCGGGGGCACTGAAGCTTTCTTT CARSSAGGTEAFF
. TRBJ1-2 TRBV5-4 TRBD1 TGTGCCAGCAGCTGGGGAGGACAGGGTCCTTCTTATGGCTACACCTTC CASSWGGQGPSYGYTF
. TRBJ2-7 TRBV15 . TGTGCCACCAGCAGAGAGGCAACTAAACCCTACGAGCAGTACTTC CATSREATKPYEQYF
once TRBJ2-5 TRBV12-3/TRBV12-4 . TGTGCCAGCAGTTTAGGTACTTGGGAGACCCAGTACTTC CASSLGTWETQYF
. TRBJ2-5 TRBV7-6 TRBD2 TGTGCCAGCAGCTTAGCTTCGGCAGGGAGGGTGGAGACCCAGTACTTC CASSLASAGRVETQYF
. TRBJ2-7 TRBV12-3/TRBV12-4 . TGTGCCAGCAGCCGGACAGTTTCCTACGAGCAGTACTTC CASSRTVSYEQYF
. TRBJ1-1 TRBV5-6 . TGTGCCAGCAGCTTCCAGGGAAATCAGAGATACACTGAAGCTTTCTTT CASSFQGNQRYTEAFF
. TRBJ2-2 TRBV10-3 TRBD2 TGTGCCATCAGGCCCCAGGGAAGCGGGGTTAACACCGGGGAGCTGTTTTTT CAIRPQGSGVNTGELFF
. TRBJ2-5 TRBV28 TRBD2 TGTGCCAGCAGTTTATCGCTAGCGGTACAAGAGACCCAGTACTTC CASSLSLAVQETQYF
once TRBJ1-5 TRBV7-2 . TGTGCCAGCAGTTCTGACGGGACAACCAATCAGCCCCAGCATTTT CASSSDGTTNQPQHF
. TRBJ2-7 TRBV9 TRBD2 TGTGCCAGCAGCCACGGAGAGGGACTACGCGAGCAGTACTTC CASSHGEGLREQYF